Sequencing of this T cell receptor (beta chain) was carried out in a study of T-cell reconstitution after alpha-beta-depleted transplantation in children. Broader study findings: About two months after transplant, alpha-beta T cells reportedly came from several hundred expanded graft clones. Fresh T-cell production supplied most of the T-cell counts and diversity seen one year after transplant. After transplant, high TCRbeta diversity at day 60 in some patients arose from surviving recipient T cells and thymic progenitors.

The CDR3 extends over 15 amino acids. V dropped 3 bases and J dropped 2 bases, with 14 bases sitting between them. Germline V gene lookup returns CDR1 MGHRA and CDR2 YSYEKL. As concerns this clonotype: As yet, its antigen is unknown.

Library preparation (for TCRbeta) was performed with unique molecular identifiers. MiXCR, applied by TCRdb to the PCR reads, yields one record per CDR3 protein. The sample includes around 100,000 distinct CDR3 sequences, 10% seen only once; the top ten take less than 40%. The sequence was obtained from a boy between 2 and 15 years old with acute lymphoblastic leukemia, due to receive a stem cell transplant. The chain couples TRBV4-1 to TRBJ2-7; D uncertain. The sequencing here drew on PBMCs, taken before TCRalphabeta/CD19-depleted stem cell transplant. In DNA form, the CDR3 reads TGCGCCAGCAGCCACCTTTCGACTTTCCCCTACGAGCAGTACTTC. Translating gives CASSHLSTFPYEQYF.